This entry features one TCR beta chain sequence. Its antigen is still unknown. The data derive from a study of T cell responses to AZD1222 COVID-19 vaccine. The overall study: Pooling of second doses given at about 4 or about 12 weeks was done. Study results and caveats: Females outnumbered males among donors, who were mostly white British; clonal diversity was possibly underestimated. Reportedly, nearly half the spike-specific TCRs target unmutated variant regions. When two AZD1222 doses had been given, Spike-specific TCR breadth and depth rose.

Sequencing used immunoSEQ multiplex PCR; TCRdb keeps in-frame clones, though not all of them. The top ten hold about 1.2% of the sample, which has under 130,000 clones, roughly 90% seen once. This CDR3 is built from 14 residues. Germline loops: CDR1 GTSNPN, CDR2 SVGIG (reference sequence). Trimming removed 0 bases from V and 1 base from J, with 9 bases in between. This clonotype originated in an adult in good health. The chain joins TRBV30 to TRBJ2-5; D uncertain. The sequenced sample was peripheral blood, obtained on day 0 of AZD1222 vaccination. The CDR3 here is CAWSVGRLQETQYF. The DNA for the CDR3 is TGTGCCTGGAGTGTAGGGCGACTCCAAGAGACCCAGTACTTC.